The 28 T cell receptor beta chains below all came from one sample that was sequenced in a study of persistence of HIV-infected CD4 T cells. Overlapping HIV-1 Gag 15-mer peptides at around 0.91 ug per peptide per mL were used. Memory cells lacking CD40L and CD69 with high CD45RO were sorted. Sequencing used immunoSEQ version 4 in survey mode. Some clones are missing from TCRdb's copy, which holds only in-frame ones; the method was immunoSEQ multiplex PCR. The profile shows tens of thousands of clones, roughly 80% of them singletons. Antigens for these TCRs are unknown. The sequencing used CD4+ T cells sorted from PBMCs after approximately 19-hour stimulation, collected from a patient who received antiretroviral therapy. These receptors came from an adult woman with HIV who was CMV-seropositive.

CDR3 sequence (DNA): TGTGCCAGCTCACCACCGTACCGGGGCTACACCTTC. It codes for CASSPPYRGYTF. V gene TRBV18 combines with J gene TRBJ1-2; no reliable D call. Germline assignment: CDR1 KGHSH and CDR2 LQKENI. The CDR3 has 12 residues. Trimming pared 0 bases from V and 8 bases from J, leaving 7 bases between. The full variable domain, rest sourced from reference TRBV18 and TRBJ1-2, is NAGVMQNPRHLVRRRGQEARLRCSPMKGHSHVYWYRQLPEEGLKFMVYLQKENIIDESGMPKERFSAEFPKEGPSILRIQQVVRGDSAAYFCASSPPYRGYTFGSGTRLTVV.

This clone appeared a single time. The rearrangement uses TRBV28 and TRBJ2-7; TRBD1 might be the D (7 bases). This CDR3 is built from 15 residues. Germline V gene sequence: CDR1 MDHEN, CDR2 SYDVKM. V lost 7 bases and J 5 bases, leaving 21 bases between the germline ends. CDR3 region: CASTPDGLRGHEQYF. CDR3 nucleotides: TGTGCCAGCACCCCTGATGGACTAAGGGGGCACGAGCAGTACTTC.

This rearrangement joins TRBV9 to TRBJ2-2; 8 bases align to TRBD2. The ends lost 0 bases at V and 4 bases at J; junction bases unmatched: 5. CDR3 length: 16 amino acids. Germline V lookup: CDR1 SGDLS, CDR2 YYNGEE. CDR3 region: CASSVGTSGLTGELFF. In DNA, the CDR3 is TGTGCCAGCAGCGTAGGAACTAGCGGACTCACCGGGGAGCTGTTTTTT.

This chain connects TRBV18 to TRBJ2-5; 7 bases align to TRBD1. CDR3 length: 13 residues. V shed 6 bases and J 3 bases; nucleotides not matched to a gene: 4. Germline V gene lookup returns CDR1 KGHSH and CDR2 LQKENI. CDR3 protein: CASSTGWEETQYF. In DNA form, the CDR3 reads TGTGCCAGCTCGACAGGGTGGGAAGAGACCCAGTACTTC.

J is TRBJ2-2 and V is TRBV2; TRBD2 is a possible D gene (7 bases). The V gene lost 4 bases and the J gene lost 0 bases, with 15 bases spanning the gap. The CDR3 is 17 residues long. CDR1 and CDR2 from the germline V gene are SNHLY and FYNNEI. The CDR3 region is CASSVGGGTANTGELFF. The CDR3 nucleotides read TGTGCCAGCAGTGTAGGGGGGGGCACCGCGAACACCGGGGAGCTGTTTTTT. The full variable domain, in which reference TRBV2 and TRBJ2-2 provide the parts outside the CDR3, is EPEVTQTPSHQVTQMGQEVILRCVPISNHLYFYWYRQILGQKVEFLVSFYNNEISEKSEIFDDQFSVERPDGSNFTLKIRSTKLEDSAMYFCASSVGGGTANTGELFFGEGSRLTVL.

The chain recombines TRBV9 with TRBJ2-7; 9 positions match TRBD2. V lost 3 bases, J lost 3 bases, and 4 bases stayed unmatched. The CDR3 length is 14 residues. Germline values: CDR1 SGDLS, CDR2 YYNGEE. In DNA form, the CDR3 reads TGTGCCAGCAGCGCCCGCGGGGGGGTCTACGAGCAGTACTTC. It translates to CASSARGGVYEQYF.

The chain combines TRBV6-5 with TRBJ1-2, with TRBD1 matching over 7 bases. Trimming removed 3 bases from V and 4 bases from J; junction bases left unmatched: 11. This CDR3 has 16 residues. The V gene's germline CDR1 is MNHEY and CDR2 SVGAGI. In DNA, the CDR3 is TGTGCCAGCAGTTATGCGACAGGGACCTTCCTCTATGGCTACACCTTC. Translating it yields CASSYATGTFLYGYTF.

This clone came up a few times. This chain uses TRBV5-6 with TRBJ2-4; D may correspond to TRBD1 or TRBD2 (5 bases each). The CDR3 covers 14 residues. Germline lookup yields CDR1 SGHDT and CDR2 YYEEEE. V lost 7 bases to trimming and J lost 0 bases, with 11 bases between them. The CDR3 DNA sequence: TGTGCCAGCTTCGGGGCGCCAGCCAAAAACATTCAGTACTTC. It is translated as CASFGAPAKNIQYF.

The chain carries TRBV5-1 and TRBJ2-1; 10 bases are shared with TRBD2. V was pared by 1 base and J by 4 bases, with 2 bases of the junction left unmatched. Germline V gives CDR1 SGHRS, CDR2 YFSETQ. The CDR3 is 15 residues long. CDR3 nucleotide sequence: TGCGCCAGCAGCTTGACTAGCGGGGAATACAATGAGCAGTTCTTC. This translates into CASSLTSGEYNEQFF.

The chain is built from TRBV7-2 and TRBJ2-4, with 9 bases aligning to TRBD1. Germline trimming cut 2 bases from V and 5 bases from J; bases unmatched to any gene: 7. Germline loops: CDR1 SGHTA, CDR2 FQGNSA. This CDR3 is 16 amino acids long. CDR3 nucleotide sequence: TGTGCCAGCAGCTTAAGGGCCTGGACAGGGGAAAACATTCAGTACTTC. This translates into CASSLRAWTGENIQYF.

CDR3 DNA sequence: TGCAGCGCGAAAAAAACAGGGGAAGCCTACAATGAGCAGTTCTTC. Translating gives CSAKKTGEAYNEQFF. J is TRBJ2-1 and V is TRBV29-1; TRBD1 matches 7 bases. V was clipped by 7 bases and J by 2 bases; unmatched bases: 11. Germline CDR1 is SQVTM and CDR2 is ANQGSEA. This CDR3 has 15 residues.

In its sample, this clone was seen once. The CDR3 reads CASSDRGVSNEQYF. In nucleotides, the CDR3 is TGTGCCAGTAGTGACCGGGGGGTATCGAACGAGCAGTACTTC. This chain uses TRBV19 with TRBJ2-7, with 7 bases lining up with TRBD2. Per the germline V gene, CDR1 is LNHDA and CDR2 is SQIVND (reference sequence). V shed 5 bases and J 5 bases; nucleotides not matched to a gene: 9. This CDR3 is 14 amino acids long.

This clone turned up a few times. The gene calls are TRBV24-1 and TRBJ1-5, with D maybe TRBD1 (5 bases). CDR3 length: 16 residues. V dropped 4 bases and J dropped 2 bases, with 14 bases sitting between them. CDR1 is KGHDR, CDR2 SFDVKD, per germline. Here the CDR3 reads CATSDPGRGGNQPQHF. Here the CDR3 DNA reads TGTGCCACCAGTGACCCGGGGAGGGGTGGCAATCAGCCCCAGCATTTT.

A few counts support this clone. The rearrangement links TRBV19 to TRBJ1-5; no definite D call. This CDR3 region has 14 residues. The germline V gene has CDR1 LNHDA and CDR2 SQIVND (reference sequence). V was shortened by 5 bases and J by 3 bases, with 11 bases between the two germline ends. CDR3 DNA: TGTGCCAGTAGTCAGACTTATACCAATCAGCCCCAGCATTTT. Residues: CASSQTYTNQPQHF.

DNA of the CDR3: TGTGCCAGCAGTGACTCCTACAATGAGCAGTTCTTC. Its translation is CASSDSYNEQFF. This sequence joins TRBV27 and TRBJ2-1; D is uncertain. Trimming took 5 bases from V and 0 from J, leaving 2 bases between them. CDR1 MNHEY and CDR2 SMNVEV come from the germline V gene (reference sequence). The CDR3 sequence is 12 residues long.

The chain uses TRBV20-1 and TRBJ2-5; D not resolved. The CDR3 sequence is 11 residues long. The V and J ends lost 5 bases and 7 bases respectively, with 11 bases between them. Germline CDR1 and CDR2: DFQATT and SNEGSKA (reference sequence). The CDR3 sequence: CSALDIGTQYF. CDR3 DNA sequence: TGCAGTGCTTTGGATATAGGGACCCAGTACTTC.

A single count supports this clone. The chain has TRBV4-1 and TRBJ1-2, with 7 bases fitting TRBD1. After removal of 2 bases from V and 4 bases from J, the junction contained 4 bases not matched to a gene. Germline lookup yields CDR1 MGHRA and CDR2 YSYEKL. The CDR3 contains 14 residues. CDR3 protein: CASSQNQGVYGYTF. The DNA for the CDR3 is TGCGCCAGCAGCCAAAACCAGGGGGTCTATGGCTACACCTTC.

This clone was seen only a few times. The chain carries TRBV15 and TRBJ2-2, with a tentative D call TRBD2 (5 bases). Germline V CDR1 and CDR2: LNHNV, YYDKDF (reference sequence). The CDR3 runs to 16 residues. Trimming removed 0 bases at V and 3 bases at J, with 11 bases between. The CDR3 coding sequence is TGTGCCACCAGCAGAGATCCCGGAGGTCACACCGGGGAGCTGTTTTTT. It is translated as CATSRDPGGHTGELFF. The full variable domain, completed using reference TRBV15 and TRBJ2-2, is DAMVIQNPRYQVTQFGKPVTLSCSQTLNHNVMYWYQQKSSQAPKLLFHYYDKDFNNEADTPDNFQSRRPNTSFCFLDIRSPGLGDTAMYLCATSRDPGGHTGELFFGEGSRLTVL.

The CDR3 loop is CASSVRTSVTDTQYF. The DNA of the CDR3 is TGTGCCAGCAGCGTCCGGACTAGCGTCACAGATACGCAGTATTTT. The rearrangement links TRBV11-3 to TRBJ2-3; 9 positions agree with TRBD2. CDR3 length: 15 amino acids. Germline V gene sequence: CDR1 SGHNT, CDR2 YENEEA. The junction had 5 bases not matched to a gene; V was cut back by 5 bases and J by 2 bases.

This clone was counted a single time. V usage is TRBV7-2 and J usage is TRBJ1-5; no clear D. The V end was cut by 3 bases, the J end by 3 bases, with 9 bases between. The V gene's germline CDR1 is SGHTA and CDR2 FQGNSA. This CDR3 contains 14 residues. In DNA form, the CDR3 reads TGTGCCAGCAGCTTTACCGCAGACAATCAGCCCCAGCATTTT. It codes for CASSFTADNQPQHF.

The chain combines TRBV6-5 with TRBJ2-1; D remains ambiguous. The V and J ends lost 6 bases and 7 bases respectively, with 13 bases between them. Germline CDR1 reads MNHEY; CDR2 reads SVGAGI. The length of the CDR3 is 13 residues. The CDR3 reads CASRASLSNEQFF. The CDR3 DNA sequence: TGTGCCAGCAGGGCATCCCTTTCGAATGAGCAGTTCTTC.

The chain has TRBV5-1 and TRBJ1-6; 7 bases are shared with TRBD1. Per the germline V gene, CDR1 is SGHRS and CDR2 is YFSETQ. This CDR3 is built from 16 residues. Losses at the gene ends were 3 bases for V and 5 bases for J; bases not matched to a gene: 8. The CDR3 bases are TGCGCCAGCAGCTCGACAGGGTTCGTCGATAATTCACCCCTCCACTTT. Amino acids: CASSSTGFVDNSPLHF.

The CDR3 DNA sequence: TGTGCCAGCATCGGCAGGGGGGGTCCTAACTATGGCTACACCTTC. Amino acid sequence: CASIGRGGPNYGYTF. The rearrangement joins TRBV28 to TRBJ1-2; TRBD1 aligns across 7 bases. CDR1 MDHEN and CDR2 SYDVKM come from the germline V gene. With V trimmed by 7 bases and J by 0 bases, 8 bases remained unmatched. The CDR3 is made up of 15 amino acids.

This chain joins TRBV23-1 and TRBJ2-7, with a possible D match to TRBD2 (5 bases). TRBV23-1 belongs to the ORF category, with a function that is uncertain. This CDR3 region has 15 residues. V was cut by 4 bases and J by 3 bases, with 16 bases left in between. In DNA form, the CDR3 reads TGCGCCAGCAGTCCCTTGCTGCGGGTGAACTACGAGCAGTACTTC. Translated, it gives CASSPLLRVNYEQYF.

J is TRBJ1-2 and V is TRBV24-1, with unresolved D. The germline CDR1 and CDR2 sequences are KGHDR and SFDVKD. V shed 5 bases and J shed 2 bases, with 8 bases lying between them. The CDR3 covers 13 residues. CDR3 protein: CATSGIHNYGYTF. CDR3 nucleotide sequence: TGTGCCACCAGTGGGATCCACAACTATGGCTACACCTTC.

This chain links TRBV5-1 with TRBJ1-2, with a weak D call TRBD1 (5 bases). From germline, CDR1 is SGHRS and CDR2 YFSETQ. The CDR3 length is 14 residues. V lost 3 bases and J lost 8, with 17 bases in between. The CDR3, as DNA: TGCGCCAGCAGCTCCGGGGACCGTCTAAGCGGCTACACCTTC. Translation gives CASSSGDRLSGYTF.

The rearrangement uses TRBV5-1 and TRBJ2-7; possible D gene TRBD2, 7 bases. Germline CDR1 SGHRS, CDR2 YFSETQ. This CDR3 contains 15 residues. V shed 4 bases and J shed 3 bases, with 17 bases lying between them. The CDR3 bases are TGCGCCAGCAGCCCCTATGGGGGGGCCCTCTACGAGCAGTACTTC. It is translated as CASSPYGGALYEQYF.

The V call is TRBV13, the J call TRBJ2-7; D is possibly TRBD1 (6 bases). The CDR3 has 18 amino acids. With 2 bases removed from V and 3 bases from J, the gap between germline ends came to 23 bases. The V gene's germline CDR1 is PRHDT and CDR2 FYEKMQ (reference sequence). CDR3 DNA: TGTGCCAGCAGCTTAAACCCTCAACAGGGATTCCCTTACTACGAGCAGTACTTC. This sequence encodes CASSLNPQQGFPYYEQYF.